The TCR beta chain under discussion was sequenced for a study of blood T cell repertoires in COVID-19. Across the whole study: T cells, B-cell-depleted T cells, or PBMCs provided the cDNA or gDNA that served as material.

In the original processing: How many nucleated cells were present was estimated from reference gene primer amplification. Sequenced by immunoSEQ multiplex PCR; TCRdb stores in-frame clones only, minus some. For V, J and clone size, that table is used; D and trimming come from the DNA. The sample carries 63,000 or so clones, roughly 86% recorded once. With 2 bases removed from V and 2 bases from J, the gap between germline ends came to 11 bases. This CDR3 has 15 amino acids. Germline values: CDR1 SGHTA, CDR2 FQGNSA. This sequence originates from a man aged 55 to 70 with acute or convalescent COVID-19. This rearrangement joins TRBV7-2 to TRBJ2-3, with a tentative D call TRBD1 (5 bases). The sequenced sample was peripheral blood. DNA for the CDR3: TGTGCCAGCAGCTTAAGGGGCAGGGCCACAGATACGCAGTATTTT. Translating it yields CASSLRGRATDTQYF.